The clone carrying this TCR beta chain was observed a handful of times. Its antigen is not known. Constant-segment-primed 5'RACE gave TCR alpha and TCR beta cDNA libraries with sample barcodes and UMIs. TCRdb re-derived calls from the 5' RACE reads in MiXCR, one entry per CDR3 protein. The repertoire consists of fewer than 200,000 distinct CDR3 sequences, with approximately 17% occurring once and the leading ten covering roughly 3.9%. This sample is drawn from a study of T-cell memory formation after mild COVID-19. Looking at the study overall: The TCR clusters were mostly specific to one donor. Findings of the study overall: Whether day 37 second-wave clones are SARS-CoV-2-specific was not confirmed. Pre-infection memory harbored some responding clones, suggesting cross-reactive memory joined.

Trimming cost V 5 bases and J 7 bases; bases outside gene matches: 10. The CDR3 spans 13 residues. Germline CDR1 reads DFQATT; CDR2 reads SNEGSKA (reference sequence). J is TRBJ1-2 and V is TRBV20-1; 7 bases fit TRBD1. What was sequenced was PBMCs or a T cell subset sorted from them (not recorded which). The clonotype originates from a man in his late teens or twenties who had mild COVID-19 (a few samples of this study predate the infection). Cell type and time point are not known. The CDR3 DNA reads TGCAGTGCTTTCCAGGGGGGAAAGGGTGGCTACACCTTC. Translation: CSAFQGGKGGYTF.